This entry features one T cell receptor (beta chain) sequence. The antigen is undetermined. This entry belongs to a study of beta chain features in type 1 diabetes. Study conclusions and caveats: Moderate yet significant TCRB CDR3 shortening was seen in Type 1 diabetes patients in all four CD4+ subsets. cDNA-based reads could over-represent cells with high TCR expression. VDJ junctions sequenced from type 1 diabetes patients showed fewer insertions and more deletions.

The study reverse transcribed the entire isolated RNA, so it sequenced expressed TCRB transcripts. TCRdb's table, derived via immunoSEQ multiplex PCR, lists solely in-frame clones and lacks some. The sample lists some 15,000 clones; around two thirds were seen once. The CDR3 has 14 amino acids. Germline loops: CDR1 SGHRS, CDR2 YFSETQ. Trimming pared 0 bases from V and 6 bases from J, leaving 12 bases between. The material sequenced was Tregs from blood. The rearrangement uses TRBV5-1 and TRBJ1-1; tentatively, D is TRBD1 (6 bases). This sequence originates from a man under 40 with type 1 diabetes. CDR3 region: CASSLAGAGAEAFF. The DNA of the CDR3 is TGCGCCAGCAGCTTGGCAGGGGCTGGGGCTGAAGCTTTCTTT.